Listed here are 24 T cell receptor beta chains from one sample, sequenced in a study of neoadjuvant anti-PD-1 for oral cavity cancer. Clones were read by immunoSEQ multiplex PCR, and TCRdb kept only the in-frame ones, dropping some. The sample lists 60,000 to 75,000 clones, about four fifths seen once, with less than 4% in the top ten. Sequencing was performed on PBMCs, taken before nivolumab (anti-PD-1) treatment. Source of these receptors: a person aged 40 to 85 with oral cavity squamous cell carcinoma.

V and J are TRBV6-5 and TRBJ1-1; no clear D. The V end was cut by 0 bases, the J end by 5 bases, with 10 bases between. The germline V gene has CDR1 MNHEY and CDR2 SVGAGI. This CDR3 contains 14 residues. The CDR3 sequence: CASSYSEGETEAFF. CDR3 nucleotide sequence: TGTGCCAGCAGTTACTCGGAAGGAGAGACTGAAGCTTTCTTT.

This rearrangement joins TRBV7-9 to TRBJ2-3, with 9 bases matching TRBD2. The V gene end was trimmed by 0 bases and the J gene end by 1 base; junction bases not matched to a gene: 8. The germline V gene encodes CDR1 SEHNR and CDR2 FQNEAQ (reference sequence). The CDR3 length is 18 residues. CDR3 protein: CASSLAAGGPMGTDTQYF. The CDR3 coding sequence is TGTGCCAGCAGCTTAGCGGCGGGAGGGCCAATGGGCACAGATACGCAGTATTTT.

The chain employs TRBV11-1 and TRBJ1-5; no clear D. The CDR3 has 13 residues. V dropped 2 bases and J dropped 7 bases, with 9 bases sitting between them. Germline V CDR1 and CDR2: SGHAT, FQDESV (reference sequence). The CDR3 region is CASSLSSVQPQHF. The DNA of the CDR3 is TGTGCCAGCAGCTTATCCTCGGTCCAGCCCCAGCATTTT.

The chain combines TRBV29-1 with TRBJ2-3; D possibly corresponds to TRBD2 (6 bases). This CDR3 has 13 residues. Germline values: CDR1 SQVTM, CDR2 ANQGSEA. Trimming shortened V by 5 bases and J by 6 bases, and 15 bases separated the two germline ends. The CDR3 sequence: CSVWAGRGDTQYF. The CDR3 DNA reads as TGCAGCGTTTGGGCCGGACGGGGGGATACGCAGTATTTT.

The chain combines TRBV6-5 with TRBJ2-5, with D hard to call. The CDR3 totals 14 residues. Per the germline V gene, CDR1 is MNHEY and CDR2 is SVGAGI. V shed 4 bases and J shed 5 bases, with 14 bases lying between them. CDR3 amino acids: CASSSYAETETQYF. In DNA, the CDR3 is TGTGCCAGCAGTTCATACGCAGAGACGGAGACCCAGTACTTC.

The genes are TRBV5-1 and TRBJ2-2, with 11 bases identical to TRBD1. CDR3 length: 15 residues. The germline gives CDR1 SGHRS, CDR2 YFSETQ. V lost 5 bases and J lost 4; bases outside the gene matches: 4. CDR3 loop: CASRPGTGGTGELFF. CDR3 DNA sequence: TGCGCCAGCAGGCCCGGGACAGGGGGCACCGGGGAGCTGTTTTTT. The complete variable domain, with remaining parts taken from reference TRBV5-1 and TRBJ2-2, reads KAGVTQTPRYLIKTRGQQVTLSCSPISGHRSVSWYQQTPGQGLQFLFEYFSETQRNKGNFPGRFSGRQFSNSRSEMNVSTLELGDSALYLCASRPGTGGTGELFFGEGSRLTVL.

This chain uses TRBV9 with TRBJ2-1; the match to TRBD2 covers 10 bases. The CDR3 totals 15 residues. Germline V lookup: CDR1 SGDLS, CDR2 YYNGEE. J gave up 5 bases and V 0 bases, and 2 bases lay outside the gene matches. CDR3 region: CASSVGTSGNNEQFF. CDR3 coding DNA: TGTGCCAGCAGCGTAGGGACTAGCGGAAACAATGAGCAGTTCTTC. Variable domain in full (rest from reference TRBV9 and TRBJ2-1): DSGVTQTPKHLITATGQRVTLRCSPRSGDLSVYWYQQSLDQGLQFLIQYYNGEERAKGNILERFSAQQFPDLHSELNLSSLELGDSALYFCASSVGTSGNNEQFFGPGTRLTVL.

The chain has TRBV5-4 and TRBJ2-5; D perhaps matches TRBD2 (6 bases). Per germline, CDR1 SGHNT and CDR2 YYREEE (reference sequence). CDR3 length: 17 residues. The V gene lost 3 bases and the J gene lost 5 bases, with 23 bases spanning the gap. The CDR3 region is CASSSIAGTPKGETQYF. The CDR3 DNA reads as TGTGCCAGCAGCTCCATCGCGGGGACTCCGAAGGGGGAGACCCAGTACTTC.

This clone was seen only a few times. This chain joins TRBV7-2 and TRBJ2-7; D not certain. The CDR3 spans 15 residues. Germline loops: CDR1 SGHTA, CDR2 FQGNSA. Deletions cut 1 base from V and 2 bases from J, with 12 bases between. The CDR3 coding sequence is TGTGCCAGCAGCTTAGGCGGTGGCGGAACCTACGAGCAGTACTTC. Protein sequence: CASSLGGGGTYEQYF.

The chain is built from TRBV4-2 and TRBJ2-5, with D possibly being TRBD1 or TRBD2 (5 bases each). Germline-derived CDR1 and CDR2 are LGHNA and YNFKEQ. V lost 4 bases and J 5 bases, leaving 14 bases between the germline ends. This CDR3 comprises 14 residues. CDR3 sequence reads: CASSPLGELETQYF. The CDR3 nucleotides are TGTGCCAGCAGCCCACTAGGGGAGTTGGAGACCCAGTACTTC.

This sequence joins TRBV15 and TRBJ2-3, with D tentatively TRBD2 (7 bases). The CDR3 extends over 16 amino acids. CDR1 and CDR2 (germline): LNHNV, YYDKDF (reference sequence). The germline V and J ends were trimmed by 0 bases and 3 bases, with 13 bases remaining between them. CDR3 sequence (DNA): TGTGCCACCAGCAGAGATAAGGGGGAGGGAACAGATACGCAGTATTTT. Its translation is CATSRDKGEGTDTQYF.

J is TRBJ2-1 and V is TRBV5-4; 8 positions agree with TRBD2. Germline V CDR1 and CDR2: SGHNT, YYREEE (reference sequence). The CDR3 runs to 15 residues. Trimming at V came to 2 bases and at J to 4 bases, leaving 5 bases not matched to a gene. The chain's CDR3 is CASSFGGGYYNEQFF. The CDR3 bases are TGTGCCAGCAGCTTTGGCGGGGGGTATTACAATGAGCAGTTCTTC. Complete variable domain (other parts from reference TRBV5-4 and TRBJ2-1): ETGVTQSPTHLIKTRGQQVTLRCSSQSGHNTVSWYQQALGQGPQFIFQYYREEENGRGNFPPRFSGLQFPNYSSELNVNALELDDSALYLCASSFGGGYYNEQFFGPGTRLTVL.

This clone was counted between two and nine times. The gene calls are TRBV15 and TRBJ2-3, with no clear D. There are 14 residues in the CDR3. Trimming pared 0 bases from V and 6 bases from J, leaving 10 bases between. Germline values: CDR1 LNHNV, CDR2 YYDKDF (reference sequence). The CDR3 bases are TGTGCCACCAGCAGAGAGACACCAATGGATACGCAGTATTTT. It yields the protein CATSRETPMDTQYF.

This sequence joins TRBV7-8 and TRBJ1-5; a possible D gene is TRBD1 (5 bases). CDR3 length equals 14 residues. In germline, CDR1 is SGHVS, CDR2 FQNEAQ. The V end was cut by 5 bases, the J end by 9 bases, with 17 bases between. Written as DNA, the CDR3 is TGTGCCAGCAGCAAACAGACCGGGCAGGGGCCCCAGCATTTT. Its protein product is CASSKQTGQGPQHF.

The chain employs TRBV4-1 and TRBJ2-5, with unresolved D. This CDR3 is built from 15 residues. From germline, CDR1 is MGHRA and CDR2 YSYEKL. V lost 0 bases to trimming and J lost 10 bases, with 18 bases between them. CDR3 bases: TGCGCCAGCAGCCAAGAAGCCTACCTGCCTGGGATCCAGTACTTC. Translated: CASSQEAYLPGIQYF.

This clone has only one observation. V and J are TRBV19 and TRBJ2-1; tentatively, D is TRBD1 (6 bases). The ends were cut back, 9 bases at V and 5 bases at J, with 23 bases in the middle. In germline, CDR1 is LNHDA, CDR2 SQIVND (reference sequence). The length of the CDR3 is 16 residues. CDR3 DNA: TGTGCCAGGCCCCTACCGGCCGGGACACCAAACAATGAGCAGTTCTTC. Its translation is CARPLPAGTPNNEQFF.

This clone was recorded once. The chain uses TRBV19 and TRBJ1-1; 8 bases align to TRBD1. The germline gives CDR1 LNHDA, CDR2 SQIVND (reference sequence). This CDR3 contains 14 residues. V lost 9 bases and J lost 6; bases outside the gene matches: 12. The CDR3: CASSGRTGKAEAFF. The CDR3 coding sequence is TGTGCCAGCTCCGGAAGGACAGGGAAGGCTGAAGCTTTCTTT.

This chain connects TRBV7-8 to TRBJ2-1; 15 nucleotides match TRBD2. This CDR3 has 18 residues. Trimming cost V 7 bases and J 4 bases; bases outside gene matches: 11. Germline V gene data show CDR1 as SGHVS and CDR2 as FQNEAQ. The CDR3 spells CASTTRTSGRARYNEQFF. The CDR3 bases are TGTGCCAGCACCACCCGGACTAGCGGGAGGGCCCGGTACAATGAGCAGTTCTTC. Full variable domain (remainder filled in from reference TRBV7-8 and TRBJ2-1): GAGVSQSPRYKVAKRGQDVALRCDPISGHVSLFWYQQALGQGPEFLTYFQNEAQLDKSGLPSDRFFAERPEGSVSTLKIQRTQQEDSAVYLCASTTRTSGRARYNEQFFGPGTRLTVL.

This clone occurred a few times. This chain links TRBV5-6 with TRBJ1-2, with D hard to call. CDR1 and CDR2 from the germline V gene are SGHDT and YYEEEE. The CDR3 sequence is 14 residues long. Trimming cost V 2 bases and J 4 bases, with 12 bases left between them. The CDR3 is CASSFYRDFYGYTF. As DNA, the CDR3 is TGTGCCAGCAGCTTTTACCGGGATTTCTATGGCTACACCTTC.

This chain joins TRBV27 and TRBJ1-5, with D perhaps TRBD1 (6 bases). This CDR3 region has 13 residues. The germline V gene has CDR1 MNHEY and CDR2 SMNVEV (reference sequence). The ends were cut back, 1 base at V and 5 bases at J, with 6 bases in the middle. The CDR3 bases are TGTGCCAGCAGTTTATACAGGGATCAGCCCCAGCATTTT. It yields the protein CASSLYRDQPQHF.

The gene calls are TRBV5-4 and TRBJ2-3; tentatively, D is TRBD1 (5 bases). This CDR3 has 16 amino acids. CDR1 and CDR2 from the germline V gene are SGHNT and YYREEE (reference sequence). Between the trimmed V and J ends, which lost 0 bases and 0 bases, there was a span of 11 bases. In DNA, the CDR3 is TGTGCCAGCAGCTTGGTGGCTTGGGGCAGCACAGATACGCAGTATTTT. This translates into CASSLVAWGSTDTQYF.

This clone has just a few counts. The rearrangement links TRBV5-1 to TRBJ2-7; D ambiguous. CDR1 and CDR2 (germline): SGHRS, YFSETQ. This CDR3 is 15 amino acids long. The ends were cut back, 4 bases at V and 6 bases at J, with 20 bases in the middle. The CDR3 nucleotides are TGCGCCAGCAGCGTGGAGCCCGGATCTCTCTCCGAGCAGTACTTC. Protein: CASSVEPGSLSEQYF. Combining the CDR3 with reference TRBV5-1 and TRBJ2-7 gives the whole variable domain KAGVTQTPRYLIKTRGQQVTLSCSPISGHRSVSWYQQTPGQGLQFLFEYFSETQRNKGNFPGRFSGRQFSNSRSEMNVSTLELGDSALYLCASSVEPGSLSEQYFGPGTRLTVT.

The chain recombines TRBV6-1 with TRBJ2-7; D is ambiguous. V was pared by 8 bases and J by 5 bases, with 7 bases between. From germline, CDR1 is MNHNS and CDR2 SASEGT. CDR3 length: 10 amino acids. CDR3 sequence reads: CASGQHEQYF. The CDR3 nucleotides are TGTGCCAGCGGGCAGCACGAGCAGTACTTC.

This rearrangement joins TRBV2 to TRBJ2-3; D uncertain. The CDR3 has 15 residues. V was trimmed by 5 bases and J by 2 bases, leaving 14 bases between them. Germline values: CDR1 SNHLY, CDR2 FYNNEI. The CDR3 DNA follows: TGTGCCAGCAGTAAAACTCCGATCCACACAGATACGCAGTATTTT. Its protein product is CASSKTPIHTDTQYF.